This record looks at one T cell receptor beta chain sequence and its context. The antigen remains undetermined. This entry is derived from a study of T cells in localized non-small cell lung cancer. The protocol was immunoSEQ multiplex PCR, while the TCRdb copy is restricted to in-frame clones and leaves out a portion. The data show tens of thousands of clones, about 90% seen once. Study results and caveats: Turning up in adjacent lung were a median approximately 57 of the top 100 tumor clones. Owing to sequencing of a solitary tumor region, heterogeneity cannot be discounted. Uninvolved adjacent lung showed higher T cell clonality than tumor.

The CDR3 spans 16 residues. The V and J ends lost 1 base and 0 bases respectively, with 10 bases between them. The germline CDR1 and CDR2 sequences are MNHNS and SASEGT. The sequenced sample was peripheral blood, obtained before any cancer treatment. This sequence joins TRBV6-1 and TRBJ1-3; no firm D call. The clonotype comes from a female donor aged 60 or older with stage I lung adenocarcinoma. The CDR3 coding sequence is TGTGCCAGCAGTGAAGGAGCCAGGACCTCTGGAAACACCATATATTTT. Translation: CASSEGARTSGNTIYF.